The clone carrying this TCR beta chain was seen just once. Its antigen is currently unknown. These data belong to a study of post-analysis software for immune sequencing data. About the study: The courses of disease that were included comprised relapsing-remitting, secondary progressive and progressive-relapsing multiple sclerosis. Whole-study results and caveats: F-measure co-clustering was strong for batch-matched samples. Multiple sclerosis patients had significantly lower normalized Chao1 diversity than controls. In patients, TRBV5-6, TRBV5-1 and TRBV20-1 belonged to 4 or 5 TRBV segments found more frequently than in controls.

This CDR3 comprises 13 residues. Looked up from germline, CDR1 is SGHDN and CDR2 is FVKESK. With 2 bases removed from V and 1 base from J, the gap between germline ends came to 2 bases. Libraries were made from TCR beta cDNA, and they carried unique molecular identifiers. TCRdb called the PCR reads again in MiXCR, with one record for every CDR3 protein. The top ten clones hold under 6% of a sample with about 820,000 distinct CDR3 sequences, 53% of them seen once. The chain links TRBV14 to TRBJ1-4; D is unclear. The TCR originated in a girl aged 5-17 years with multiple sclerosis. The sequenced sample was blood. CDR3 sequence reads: CASSQLTNEKLFF. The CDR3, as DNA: TGTGCCAGCAGCCAACTAACTAATGAAAAACTGTTTTTT.